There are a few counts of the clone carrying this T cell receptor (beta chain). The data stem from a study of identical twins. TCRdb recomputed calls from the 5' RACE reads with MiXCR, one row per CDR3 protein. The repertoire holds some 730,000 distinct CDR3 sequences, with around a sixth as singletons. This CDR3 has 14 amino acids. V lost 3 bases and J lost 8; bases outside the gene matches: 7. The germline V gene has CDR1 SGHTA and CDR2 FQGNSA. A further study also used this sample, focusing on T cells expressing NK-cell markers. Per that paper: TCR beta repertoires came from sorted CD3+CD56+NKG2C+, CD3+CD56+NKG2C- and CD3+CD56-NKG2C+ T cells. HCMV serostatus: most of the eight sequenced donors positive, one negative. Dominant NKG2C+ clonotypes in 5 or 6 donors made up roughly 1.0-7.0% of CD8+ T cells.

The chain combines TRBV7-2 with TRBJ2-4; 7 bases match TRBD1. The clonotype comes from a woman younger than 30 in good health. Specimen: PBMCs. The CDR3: CASSFDRVFDIQYF. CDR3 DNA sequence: TGTGCCAGCAGCTTCGACAGGGTTTTCGACATTCAGTACTTC.